The TCR beta chain described here comes from a study of blood T cell repertoires in COVID-19. On the study more broadly: The analysed material was cDNA or gDNA that came from T cells, B-cell-depleted T cells, or PBMCs.

The CDR3 consists of 15 residues. The germline gives CDR1 MDHEN, CDR2 SYDVKM. V was cut by 1 base and J by 2 bases, with 11 bases left in between. Sequenced by immunoSEQ multiplex PCR; TCRdb stores in-frame clones only, minus some. The data contain hundreds of thousands of clones, 65% to 80% of them singletons. The receptor was derived from a woman aged 40 to 49 with active or convalescent COVID-19. The chain carries TRBV28 and TRBJ1-2; D is ambiguous. Sequencing was done on a sample of peripheral blood. CDR3 DNA sequence: TGTGCCAGCAGTTTATCGAACAGCCTCAACTATGGCTACACCTTC. This gives the protein CASSLSNSLNYGYTF.